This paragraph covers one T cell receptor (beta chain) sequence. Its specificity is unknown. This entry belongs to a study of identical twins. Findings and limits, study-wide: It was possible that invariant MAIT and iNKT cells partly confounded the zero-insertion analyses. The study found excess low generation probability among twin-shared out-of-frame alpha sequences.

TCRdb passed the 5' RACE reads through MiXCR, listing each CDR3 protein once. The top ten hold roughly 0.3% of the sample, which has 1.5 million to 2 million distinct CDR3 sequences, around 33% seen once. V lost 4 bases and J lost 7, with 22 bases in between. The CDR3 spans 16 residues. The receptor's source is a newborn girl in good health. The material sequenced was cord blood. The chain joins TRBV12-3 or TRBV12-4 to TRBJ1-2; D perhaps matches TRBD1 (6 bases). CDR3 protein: CASSSYASGGGTGYTF. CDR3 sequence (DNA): TGTGCCAGCAGTTCCTATGCCTCGGGGGGCGGAACTGGCTACACCTTC.